Listed here is a single T cell receptor (beta chain). This entry comes from a study of T cell changes during pregnancy in multiple sclerosis. Produced via immunoSEQ multiplex PCR; TCRdb's table is partial and in-frame only. The data show 38,000 or so clones, more than 85% seen once. The CDR3 is 16 amino acids. V trimming: 3 bases; J trimming: 1 base; junction bases outside the gene matches: 6. The germline gives CDR1 LNHNV, CDR2 YYDKDF (reference sequence). The chain couples TRBV15 to TRBJ1-1; the match to TRBD1 covers 9 bases. This sample comprised CD8+ T cells from peripheral blood mononuclear cells, obtained in the first trimester of pregnancy. The TCR comes from a female donor with multiple sclerosis, enrolled in a pregnancy study. The CDR3 DNA is TGTGCCACCAGCAGCCCGGGACAGGGACCGAACACTGAAGCTTTCTTT. It encodes CATSSPGQGPNTEAFF.